What follows are 20 T cell receptor beta chains derived from one specimen sequenced in a study of blood T cell repertoires in COVID-19. The table came from immunoSEQ multiplex PCR; TCRdb's copy has only in-frame clones and leaves some out. The table shows about 170,000 clones, with 70% to 90% occurring only once. The specimen was peripheral blood. The receptors here all came from a woman of 80 years or more with COVID-19, enrolled during active disease.

This clone was recorded once. CDR3 DNA sequence: TGTGCCAGCAGCACCGGGACAGGGGTCAGGCATGAGCAGTTCTTC. Protein: CASSTGTGVRHEQFF. The V gene is TRBV9, the J gene TRBJ2-1; TRBD1 agrees at 10 bases. The CDR3 runs to 15 residues. The germline V gene encodes CDR1 SGDLS and CDR2 YYNGEE. The V segment lost 4 bases and the J segment 8 bases; nucleotides outside the gene matches: 9. Supplemented by reference TRBV9 and TRBJ2-1, the full variable domain reads DSGVTQTPKHLITATGQRVTLRCSPRSGDLSVYWYQQSLDQGLQFLIQYYNGEERAKGNILERFSAQQFPDLHSELNLSSLELGDSALYFCASSTGTGVRHEQFFGPGTRLTVL.

The chain combines TRBV7-2 with TRBJ1-6; D is unclear. CDR1 is SGHTA, CDR2 FQGNSA, per germline. V lost 5 bases, J lost 10 bases, and 15 bases lay in between. This CDR3 region has 14 residues. The CDR3 protein is CASSQSTSSSPLHF. The DNA of the CDR3 is TGTGCCAGCAGCCAATCCACGAGCTCCTCACCCCTCCACTTT. The full variable domain, its missing parts supplied by reference TRBV7-2 and TRBJ1-6, is GAGVSQSPSNKVTEKGKDVELRCDPISGHTALYWYRQSLGQGLEFLIYFQGNSAPDKSGLPSDRFSAERTGGSVSTLTIQRTQQEDSAVYLCASSQSTSSSPLHFGNGTRLTVT.

The rearrangement joins TRBV27 to TRBJ1-2; D possibly corresponds to TRBD1 (5 bases). This CDR3 has 14 amino acids. Germline assignment: CDR1 MNHEY and CDR2 SMNVEV (reference sequence). V was shortened by 5 bases and J by 3 bases, with 13 bases between the two germline ends. Here the CDR3 DNA reads TGTGCCAGCAGTCCCCGACAAGGGGACTATGGCTACACCTTC. Amino acids: CASSPRQGDYGYTF.

The chain couples TRBV7-6 to TRBJ2-3; 8 bases line up with TRBD1. The CDR3 is 15 residues long. From germline, CDR1 is SGHVS and CDR2 FNYEAQ. V gave up 5 bases and J gave up 0 bases; unmatched junction bases: 4. As DNA, the CDR3 is TGTGCCAGCAGCCCATGGACAGGGAGCACAGATACGCAGTATTTT. The encoded protein is CASSPWTGSTDTQYF.

V gene TRBV5-1 combines with J gene TRBJ2-5; TRBD2 matches at 7 bases. The V segment lost 4 bases and the J segment 4 bases; nucleotides outside the gene matches: 10. The CDR3 has 15 residues. CDR1 and CDR2 (germline): SGHRS, YFSETQ. CDR3 sequence (DNA): TGCGCCAGCAGCCCCGGTATGGGGGAGGGAGAGACCCAGTACTTC. Amino acids: CASSPGMGEGETQYF.

CDR3: CASSSQGQGEAGYTF. The CDR3 nucleotides are TGTGCCAGCAGCTCCCAGGGACAGGGGGAAGCGGGCTACACCTTC. V gene TRBV7-9 combines with J gene TRBJ1-2; 11 positions match TRBD1. Trimming cost V 4 bases and J 8 bases; bases outside gene matches: 9. This CDR3 has 15 amino acids. CDR1 and CDR2 from the germline V gene are SEHNR and FQNEAQ (reference sequence).

The chain recombines TRBV7-8 with TRBJ1-5; D is unresolved. The CDR3 is 13 residues long. V lost 5 bases to trimming and J lost 6 bases, with 11 bases between them. CDR1 and CDR2 (germline): SGHVS, FQNEAQ. The CDR3 reads CASSLLSGQPQHF. DNA for the CDR3: TGTGCCAGCAGCCTGCTGTCCGGTCAGCCCCAGCATTTT.

V is TRBV29-1 and J is TRBJ2-6; TRBD1 agrees at 7 bases. In germline, CDR1 is SQVTM, CDR2 ANQGSEA. The V and J ends lost 5 bases and 2 bases, in that order; junction bases with no gene match: 12. CDR3 length equals 17 residues. CDR3 bases: TGCAGCGTTAGTGACAGGGCCCTCTTTCCTGGGGCCAACGTCCTGACTTTC. Translating it yields CSVSDRALFPGANVLTF.

The V call is TRBV5-1, the J call TRBJ2-3; 9 nucleotides match TRBD1. This CDR3 is built from 16 residues. J gave up 5 bases and V 0 bases, and 7 bases lay outside the gene matches. CDR1 is SGHRS and CDR2 is YFSETQ in the germline V gene. The CDR3 reads CASSLATGQGIDTQYF. The CDR3 coding sequence is TGCGCCAGCAGCTTGGCCACGGGACAGGGCATAGATACGCAGTATTTT.

The chain uses TRBV5-1 and TRBJ1-3; D not certain. The CDR3 runs 15 residues. V gave up 5 bases and J gave up 0 bases, with 12 bases separating them. The germline CDR1 and CDR2 sequences are SGHRS and YFSETQ. The CDR3 DNA sequence: TGCGCCAGCAGTCCCGACTCCTCCTCTGGAAACACCATATATTTT. As protein: CASSPDSSSGNTIYF. Using reference TRBV5-1 and TRBJ1-3 for the parts outside the CDR3, the full variable domain is KAGVTQTPRYLIKTRGQQVTLSCSPISGHRSVSWYQQTPGQGLQFLFEYFSETQRNKGNFPGRFSGRQFSNSRSEMNVSTLELGDSALYLCASSPDSSSGNTIYFGEGSWLTVV.

This clone was counted a few times. This chain uses TRBV6-2 or TRBV6-3 with TRBJ2-3, with 7 bases lining up with TRBD2. Trimming cost V 1 base and J 6 bases; bases outside gene matches: 13. CDR1 MNHEY and CDR2 SVGEGT come from the germline V gene. The CDR3 totals 17 residues. CDR3 bases: TGTGCCAGCAGTTACTGGTCCAAGGCGGGAGCGTTGGATACGCAGTATTTT. Translating gives CASSYWSKAGALDTQYF.

CDR3 in DNA: TGCGCCAGCAGCTTGGCAGGCCCCGGGGAGCTGTTTTTT. Encoded protein: CASSLAGPGELFF. The genes are TRBV5-1 and TRBJ2-2; D remains unclear. CDR1 and CDR2 (germline): SGHRS, YFSETQ. V was cut by 0 bases and J by 6 bases, with 6 bases left in between. The length of the CDR3 is 13 residues. The whole variable domain, remainder taken from reference TRBV5-1 and TRBJ2-2, is KAGVTQTPRYLIKTRGQQVTLSCSPISGHRSVSWYQQTPGQGLQFLFEYFSETQRNKGNFPGRFSGRQFSNSRSEMNVSTLELGDSALYLCASSLAGPGELFFGEGSRLTVL.

The CDR3 DNA reads as TGTGCCAGCAGCCAAGATCAGGGGTGGACTGAAGCTTTCTTT. Translating it yields CASSQDQGWTEAFF. The V call is TRBV3-1 (or the pseudogene TRBV3-2), the J call TRBJ1-1, with D perhaps matching TRBD1 (6 bases). V lost 0 bases and J 5 bases, leaving 10 bases between the germline ends. Germline assignment: CDR1 LGHDT and CDR2 YNNKEL (reference sequence). CDR3 length equals 14 residues.

The V and J genes are TRBV6-1 and TRBJ1-1; D remains unclear. This CDR3 has 13 amino acids. V gave up 4 bases and J gave up 0 bases, with 6 bases separating them. CDR1 and CDR2 from the germline V gene are MNHNS and SASEGT. CDR3 loop: CASSVAMNTEAFF. The CDR3 nucleotides are TGTGCCAGCAGTGTAGCCATGAACACTGAAGCTTTCTTT.

This clone has a handful of counts. The chain carries TRBV3-1 (or the pseudogene TRBV3-2) and TRBJ1-1; possibly TRBD1 for D (5 bases). The CDR3 extends over 14 amino acids. Trimming removed 7 bases at V and 0 bases at J, with 12 bases between. The germline V gene encodes CDR1 LGHDT and CDR2 YNNKEL (reference sequence). The CDR3, as DNA: TGTGCCAGCAACCTGGGAGGGGTGAACACTGAAGCTTTCTTT. It yields the protein CASNLGGVNTEAFF.

The CDR3 coding sequence is TGTGCCAGCAAGTTAGGGGGCGCCGTCATTGAAGCCGGAGCTTTCTTT. Residues: CASKLGGAVIEAGAFF. The chain has TRBV5-4 and TRBJ1-1; 7 positions match TRBD1. J was trimmed by 10 bases and V by 6 bases; bases with no gene match: 21. The CDR3 totals 16 residues. CDR1 is SGHNT, CDR2 YYREEE, per germline (reference sequence). The whole variable domain, filled in from reference TRBV5-4 and TRBJ1-1, reads ETGVTQSPTHLIKTRGQQVTLRCSSQSGHNTVSWYQQALGQGPQFIFQYYREEENGRGNFPPRFSGLQFPNYSSELNVNALELDDSALYLCASKLGGAVIEAGAFFGQGTRLTVV.

V usage is TRBV7-3 and J usage is TRBJ1-5; 8 positions match TRBD1. J lost 7 bases, V lost 5 bases, and 7 bases had no gene match. Germline V gene sequence: CDR1 SGHTA, CDR2 FQGTGA. CDR3 length equals 14 residues. The DNA for the CDR3 is TGTGCCAGCAGCCAAGGACAGGGAGAGCAGCCCCAGCATTTT. Its translation is CASSQGQGEQPQHF. The variable domain in full, with the rest retrieved from reference TRBV7-3 and TRBJ1-5, is GAGVSQTPSNKVTEKGKYVELRCDPISGHTALYWYRQSLGQGPEFLIYFQGTGAADDSGLPNDRFFAVRPEGSVSTLKIQRTERGDSAVYLCASSQGQGEQPQHFGDGTRLSIL.

The V call is TRBV19, the J call TRBJ1-2, with 7 bases lining up with TRBD1. The germline gives CDR1 LNHDA, CDR2 SQIVND (reference sequence). The CDR3 is 15 amino acids. Trimming took 9 bases from V and 5 from J; bases not matched to a gene: 15. The CDR3 sequence is CASNNRGRVPYGYTF. The CDR3 nucleotides read TGTGCCAGCAATAACAGGGGAAGAGTTCCTTATGGCTACACCTTC.

The chain couples TRBV6-5 to TRBJ2-4, with a tentative D call TRBD1 (6 bases). This CDR3 has 15 amino acids. Germline CDR1 MNHEY, CDR2 SVGAGI. Trimming removed 8 bases at V and 1 base at J, with 15 bases between. The CDR3 region has the DNA TGTGCCAGCCGGGAACAGGGTCAGGCCAAAAACATTCAGTACTTC. It translates to CASREQGQAKNIQYF.

This rearrangement joins TRBV5-1 to TRBJ1-1, with D tentatively TRBD1 (5 bases). This CDR3 has 13 residues. The V and J ends lost 2 bases and 5 bases respectively, with 10 bases between them. The V gene's germline CDR1 is SGHRS and CDR2 YFSETQ. The CDR3 sequence: CASSLGSGTEAFF. The CDR3 DNA reads as TGCGCCAGCAGCTTAGGGTCAGGGACTGAAGCTTTCTTT.